This TCR beta chain was recovered during a study of beta chain features in type 1 diabetes (dated by TCRdb to 2016 to 2019). Some background on the complete study: Mean age, gender distribution, total cell number and subset yield were not different between patients and healthy donors. A total of roughly 100 million sorted cells were examined across all samples, and a strong correlation was observed between cell number per subset and RNA yield. The study compared TCRB repertoires of sorted circulating CD4+ T cell subsets between recently diagnosed type 1 diabetes patients and matched healthy donors. Regulatory and stem cell-like memory subsets were obtained from only 8 patients and about eight healthy donors, while naive and central memory subsets were obtained from all 30 or so donors. What the research found in general, with its limitations: PCR may preferentially amplify shorter templates, but because patient and control samples were amplified and corrected together, any resulting skew would affect both groups equally. In all four CD4+ subsets, TCRB CDR3 length was moderately but significantly shorter in type 1 diabetes patients. At VDJ recombination sites, type 1 diabetes patients had fewer insertions and more deleted nucleotides, which implies abnormalities in thymic rearrangement. Because cDNA rather than genomic DNA was sequenced, highly expressing activated cells could have been over-represented, although no difference in activation and CD3 levels was found between groups. Because the HLA sub-analyses included only small numbers of individuals, any influence of HLA type on TCRB rearrangement was left unresolved. Naive, central memory and regulatory TCRB repertoires appeared to be more similar among patients than among healthy donors.

A single peripheral blood draw of around 0.11 L on average was collected from each donor into heparinised tubes. A BD FACSAria II was used to sort naive, central memory, regulatory and stem cell-like memory CD4+ T cells with a panel that included CD45RO, CCR7, CD25, CD127, CD95 and CD27. Every sorted population had a purity above 95%. Right away, PBMCs were isolated by Lymphoprep density gradient centrifugation and were stained directly, with no culture step. So that batch effects would be minimized, each experiment stained and sorted samples in pairs, pairing one healthy donor with one patient. The entire isolated RNA was reverse transcribed using the High Capacity cDNA Reverse Transcription Kit, and thus expressed TCRB transcripts were sequenced. Deep immunoSEQ sequencing was performed on naive, central memory and regulatory T cell samples, with an average of roughly 3.6 million total reads per sample. Sorted cells were lysed in RLT buffer and RNA was extracted with DNase-treated RNeasy Micro or Mini kits, depending on cell number. Each cell subset was processed on its own to prevent cross-contamination, while patient and healthy donor samples were processed together. The immunoSEQ multiplex PCR was used to amplify TCRB sequences from cDNA, generating 87-bp fragments that spanned the CDR3 region. The amplicons were sequenced using the Illumina HiSeq platform. From the authors' description of their analysis: Synthetic template baselines were used to correct PCR bias computationally, reads within Hamming distance 2 were collapsed together, and singletons that could not be merged were discarded. Reads were aligned to IMGT to assign V, D and J genes, CDR3 length, and insertions or deletions at six rearrangement sites. Clonotype counts were normalized to sorted cell number within each subset before computing true diversity and Gini coefficients with the tcR R package. The overlap coefficient, calculated on TCRB nucleotide sequences, was used to measure repertoire sharing. Not all clones reach the TCRdb copy of this immuneACCESS table, which keeps in-frame sequences only. Checked studies attribute under half of the gap to unresolved V genes and leave the rest unexplained. The V and J calls and the clone size are those of that table, but D and trimming were determined from the DNA. Present in this sample are some 120,000 clones, 15% to 20% of which were seen just once. The ten largest clones represent 2.6% of the sample.

In the case of this clone: This receptor's antigen is unknown. The record has no base qualities; no much larger clone is one base away. The sample contains more than one DNA sequence encoding this CDR3.

Between the V and J ends, shortened by 6 bases and 2 bases respectively, the junction contains 14 bases. The CDR3 measures 13 amino acids from cysteine to phenylalanine. Of all the DNA, just the CDR3 is kept, 39 bases in frame from base 1. CDR1 SQVTM and CDR2 ANQGSEA were looked up in the germline V gene. Input material: central memory CD4+ T cells from blood. The sequence came from a man aged 18-30 years with type 1 diabetes. Rearrangement joined TRBV29-1 to TRBJ2-7; the D gene assignment is perhaps TRBD1 or TRBD2, with each matching 5 bases. The DNA reads TGCAGCGTACGCCAGGGAGTAACCTACGAGCAGTACTTC. The translation is CSVRQGVTYEQYF.